This T cell receptor beta chain emerged from a study of blood T cell repertoires in COVID-19. For the study at large: The United States, Italy and Spain provided the acute and convalescent COVID-19 samples. T cells, B-cell-depleted T cells, or PBMCs supplied cDNA or gDNA.

Germline V gene sequence: CDR1 SEHNR, CDR2 FQNEAQ (reference sequence). The junction had 11 bases not matched to a gene; V was cut back by 5 bases and J by 6 bases. The CDR3 totals 16 residues. Original methodology: Researchers report that nucleated cell counts were estimated from reference gene primer amplification. Assay used: immunoSEQ multiplex PCR; TCRdb lists only in-frame clones, some missing. The DNA gave D and trimming, while V, J and clone size come from that table. The repertoire holds roughly 260,000 clones, with around 87% as singletons. The TCR comes from a woman between 45 and 60 years old with acute or convalescent COVID-19. This rearrangement joins TRBV7-9 to TRBJ2-3; 10 bases agree with TRBD2. Sequencing input: peripheral blood. This chain's CDR3 is CASSPLSGLASDTQYF. The CDR3 region has the DNA TGTGCCAGCAGCCCGTTGTCGGGACTAGCGTCTGATACGCAGTATTTT.